A single sample is the source of the 11 T cell receptor beta chains below, sequenced in a study of cytomegalovirus exposure and HLA in healthy donors. Both 60 Vbeta primers and 13 Jbeta primers went into the PCR. Repertoires were generated with immunoSEQ multiplex PCR, while TCRdb's copy carries only in-frame clones and drops some. This repertoire shows over 70,000 clones, less than 75% found once; its top ten account for 2.1%. The sample consisted of PBMCs. These TCRs come from a man aged 30 to 39 in good health and CMV-seronegative.

This chain's CDR3 is CASSYPGNEQFF. The CDR3 nucleotides read TGTGCCAGCAGTTACCCGGGCAATGAGCAGTTCTTC. The chain has TRBV6-5 and TRBJ2-1; D unclear. V was shortened by 2 bases and J by 6 bases, with 5 bases between the two germline ends. CDR3 length: 12 residues. The germline gives CDR1 MNHEY, CDR2 SVGAGI.

V gene TRBV9 combines with J gene TRBJ2-7; possible D gene TRBD2, 6 bases. Germline-derived CDR1 and CDR2 are SGDLS and YYNGEE. Trimming took 0 bases from V and 0 from J, leaving 10 bases between them. This CDR3 is 15 amino acids long. The DNA of the CDR3 is TGTGCCAGCAGCGTAGCGGGAGAGAGCTCCTACGAGCAGTACTTC. Amino acids: CASSVAGESSYEQYF.

The V call is TRBV11-1, the J call TRBJ1-1; 8 nucleotides match TRBD1. Germline V gives CDR1 SGHAT, CDR2 FQDESV (reference sequence). This CDR3 spans 16 amino acids. Trimming cost V 5 bases and J 4 bases; bases outside gene matches: 12. CDR3 amino acids: CASSPPSGGRSTEAFF. CDR3 DNA: TGTGCCAGCAGCCCCCCGTCAGGGGGCCGGAGCACTGAAGCTTTCTTT.

The chain joins TRBV19 to TRBJ2-1; tentative D call: TRBD2 (6 bases). Germline values: CDR1 LNHDA, CDR2 SQIVND (reference sequence). This CDR3 has 14 residues. Trimming cost V 0 bases and J 15 bases, with 18 bases left between them. The CDR3 DNA reads as TGTGCCAGTAGTATAGATTTGAACGGGAGAGGTCGGTTCTTC. It is translated as CASSIDLNGRGRFF. Based on the CDR3 plus reference TRBV19 and TRBJ2-1, the full variable domain is DGGITQSPKYLFRKEGQNVTLSCEQNLNHDAMYWYRQDPGQGLRLIYYSQIVNDFQKGDIAEGYSVSREKKESFPLTVTSAQKNPTAFYLCASSIDLNGRGRFFGPGTRLTVL.

The rearrangement joins TRBV5-1 to TRBJ1-3; TRBD1 matches at 10 bases. V lost 1 base to trimming and J lost 7 bases; unmatched junction nucleotides: 5. The CDR3 runs to 15 residues. The germline CDR1 and CDR2 sequences are SGHRS and YFSETQ. The DNA of the CDR3 is TGCGCCAGCAGCTTGTCCGGACAGGGGGAGAACACCATATATTTT. Its protein is CASSLSGQGENTIYF.

This chain links TRBV27 with TRBJ2-3, with D tentatively TRBD2 (5 bases). The V end was cut by 6 bases, the J end by 2 bases, with 9 bases between. The CDR3 is made up of 13 amino acids. The germline V gene has CDR1 MNHEY and CDR2 SMNVEV (reference sequence). The CDR3 sequence is CASSKRSTDTQYF. CDR3 sequence (DNA): TGTGCCAGCAGCAAGCGGTCCACAGATACGCAGTATTTT.

The J gene is TRBJ1-5, the V gene TRBV27; 7 nucleotides align to TRBD1. In germline, CDR1 is MNHEY, CDR2 SMNVEV (reference sequence). J lost 4 bases, V lost 8 bases, and 2 bases had no gene match. CDR3 size: 12 residues. The CDR3 bases are TGTGCCAGCCGCAGGGGGAATCAGCCCCAGCATTTT. Protein product: CASRRGNQPQHF.

In its sample, this clone was seen a few times. The chain has TRBV6-6 and TRBJ2-1; maybe TRBD2 (5 bases). Germline V gene sequence: CDR1 MNHNY, CDR2 SVGAGI (reference sequence). V gave up 6 bases and J gave up 9 bases, with 12 bases separating them. CDR3 length: 12 residues. This CDR3 is CASSPERVEQFF. The CDR3 DNA follows: TGTGCCAGCAGCCCTGAGAGGGTTGAGCAGTTCTTC.

The chain carries TRBV7-9 and TRBJ2-2; D gene uncertain. Germline V CDR1 and CDR2: SEHNR, FQNEAQ (reference sequence). There are 15 residues in the CDR3. Trimming removed 2 bases at V and 3 bases at J, with 10 bases between. In DNA, the CDR3 is TGTGCCAGCAGCTTAAGTTTGCCAGACACCGGGGAGCTGTTTTTT. Translated, it gives CASSLSLPDTGELFF.

V usage is TRBV7-9 and J usage is TRBJ1-4; 7 bases align to TRBD1. Germline CDR1 is SEHNR and CDR2 is FQNEAQ (reference sequence). The CDR3 consists of 14 residues. J gave up 8 bases and V 3 bases, and 6 bases lay outside the gene matches. The CDR3 nucleotides read TGTGCCAGCAGCTTGACAGGGTCGGAAGAAAAACTGTTTTTT. It encodes CASSLTGSEEKLFF.

The chain employs TRBV5-8 and TRBJ1-5; D not resolved. V was pared by 4 bases and J by 6 bases, with 11 bases between. The CDR3 has 13 residues. Germline V gene lookup returns CDR1 SGHTS and CDR2 YDEGEE. In DNA, the CDR3 is TGTGCCAGCAGCCAATGGGAGGCTCAGCCCCAGCATTTT. Its protein product is CASSQWEAQPQHF.